This TCR beta chain was observed in a study of T cells in Graves' hyperthyroidism and ophthalmopathy. Regions amplified from RNA transcripts were the TCR beta CDR3 regions. The TCR CDR3 first-round RT-PCR relied on the HTBI primer set. TCRdb analysed the multiplex PCR reads with MiXCR anew, one entry per CDR3 protein. The table has 300,000 to 350,000 distinct CDR3 sequences, roughly 23% seen once. Germline V gene lookup returns CDR1 SGHTA and CDR2 FQGTGA. The CDR3 consists of 16 residues. The trim removed 3 bases at V and 5 bases at J, leaving 7 bases unmatched. This clonotype was counted many times. Sequenced sample: blood. This TCR was sampled from a woman aged 50 to 60 with Graves' hyperthyroidism. The chain links TRBV7-3 to TRBJ2-1; TRBD2 aligns across 10 bases. The CDR3 coding sequence is TGTGCCAGCAGCTTGACTAGCGGGTTCCCTAACAATGAGCAGTTCTTC. This sequence encodes CASSLTSGFPNNEQFF.